The 14 T cell receptor beta chains presented below share a single source sample, sequenced in a study of CD8+ T cells in alopecia areata. As the sequencing template, cDNA was produced by extracting RNA and reverse transcribing it. The data were produced by immunoSEQ multiplex PCR, yet TCRdb's version contains in-frame clones alone and is incomplete. The sample holds about 200,000 clones, around three fifths seen once. The sequenced sample consisted of CD8+ T cells sorted from blood. All receptors come from a human donor in good health.

This chain joins TRBV30 and TRBJ2-1; weak D call: TRBD2 (7 bases). The CDR3 is made up of 15 amino acids. CDR1 and CDR2 from the germline V gene are GTSNPN and SVGIG (reference sequence). Deletions cut 1 base from V and 8 bases from J, with 18 bases between. The CDR3 bases are TGTGCCTGGAGTGCGGGTGCGGGGGCCGGCGATGAGCAGTTCTTC. Translating gives CAWSAGAGAGDEQFF.

Worth noting for this clone: The junction departs from germline at one end; a sequencing error may be responsible. V usage is TRBV29-1 and J usage is TRBJ2-7; TRBD2 might be the D (5 bases). This CDR3 region has 11 residues. The germline V gene has CDR1 SQVTM and CDR2 ANQGSEA. CDR3 DNA: TGCAGCGTCCCGGACGGTCGGGGTTTTTTGTTC. Translated, it gives CSVPDGRGFLF.

This clone has more than one count but fewer than ten. V and J are TRBV12-5 and TRBJ1-5; D is ambiguous. This CDR3 is built from 13 residues. The germline V gene encodes CDR1 LGHNT and CDR2 FRNRAP. The germline V and J ends were trimmed by 5 bases and 4 bases, with 9 bases remaining between them. The CDR3 DNA follows: TGTGCTAGTGGTCCACCCGGTAATCAGCCCCAGCATTTT. Translated: CASGPPGNQPQHF.

The chain employs TRBV4-2 and TRBJ1-2; D uncertain. The germline V and J ends were trimmed by 3 bases and 4 bases, with 12 bases remaining between them. The length of the CDR3 is 14 residues. Germline assignment: CDR1 LGHNA and CDR2 YNFKEQ. The CDR3: CASSHPSVSYGYTF. As DNA, the CDR3 is TGTGCCAGCAGCCACCCCTCCGTCAGCTATGGCTACACCTTC.

This clone was counted once. V gene TRBV27 combines with J gene TRBJ2-5; no clear D. CDR1 and CDR2 from the germline V gene are MNHEY and SMNVEV (reference sequence). The CDR3 totals 13 residues. Trimming took off 0 bases at V and 2 bases at J, with 4 bases between the two ends. The DNA for the CDR3 is TGTGCCAGCAGTTTATCTTGGCAAGAGACCCAGTACTTC. This codes for CASSLSWQETQYF.

The CDR3 DNA sequence: TGTGCCAGCAGTTACGGGACAGGTCACGGCTACACCTTC. This sequence encodes CASSYGTGHGYTF. The chain has TRBV6-5 and TRBJ1-2; 8 positions match TRBD1. In germline, CDR1 is MNHEY, CDR2 SVGAGI. There are 13 residues in the CDR3. V lost 2 bases and J lost 8; bases outside the gene matches: 4.

This clone was found a few times. This chain links TRBV28 with TRBJ1-4; the D is unclear. The CDR3 runs 15 residues. The V and J ends lost 6 bases and 8 bases respectively, with 19 bases between them. Germline CDR1 MDHEN, CDR2 SYDVKM. CDR3 sequence (DNA): TGTGCCAGCAGGGTGGAAGACCAAAGAAGGGAAAAACTGTTTTTT. As protein: CASRVEDQRREKLFF.

The chain recombines TRBV6-6 with TRBJ2-2, with D unclear. The CDR3 covers 14 residues. Germline-derived CDR1 and CDR2 are MNHNY and SVGAGI (reference sequence). The V end lost 4 bases, the J end lost 4 bases, and 10 bases lay between the germline ends. The CDR3 spells CASSFPTPTGELFF. The CDR3 DNA follows: TGTGCCAGCAGTTTTCCGACCCCCACCGGGGAGCTGTTTTTT.

The chain uses TRBV29-1 and TRBJ2-1; 11 bases fit TRBD1. This CDR3 region has 16 residues. V was clipped by 6 bases and J by 2 bases; unmatched bases: 9. CDR1 SQVTM and CDR2 ANQGSEA come from the germline V gene. The CDR3 bases are TGCAGCGTCCCGTACCCGGGACAGGGGGCCTACAATGAGCAGTTCTTC. Amino acids: CSVPYPGQGAYNEQFF.

The chain has TRBV4-1 and TRBJ2-1; weak D call: TRBD1 (5 bases). The CDR3 loop spans 16 amino acids. The germline gives CDR1 MGHRA, CDR2 YSYEKL. V lost 4 bases and J 5 bases, leaving 18 bases between the germline ends. This CDR3 is CASSPPKGPLDNEQFF. Written as DNA, the CDR3 is TGCGCCAGCAGCCCCCCGAAGGGGCCCTTGGACAATGAGCAGTTCTTC.

This chain joins TRBV6-5 and TRBJ1-2, with D unclear. Germline V CDR1 and CDR2: MNHEY, SVGAGI. Between the trimmed V and J ends, which lost 10 bases and 1 base, there was a span of 13 bases. The CDR3 spans 13 residues. The CDR3 DNA is TGTGCCATCAAGGGCGGGTTTAACTATGGCTACACCTTC. This gives the protein CAIKGGFNYGYTF.

This chain joins TRBV5-4 and TRBJ2-5; D could derive from TRBD1 or TRBD2 (6 bases each). Per germline, CDR1 SGHNT and CDR2 YYREEE (reference sequence). The CDR3 is 15 amino acids. Trimming removed 9 bases at V and 5 bases at J, with 23 bases between. CDR3 DNA sequence: TGTGCCATCACCCTAAGGGGGGTAGGGTTGGAGACCCAGTACTTC. This codes for CAITLRGVGLETQYF. The full variable domain, in which reference TRBV5-4 and TRBJ2-5 provide the parts outside the CDR3, is ETGVTQSPTHLIKTRGQQVTLRCSSQSGHNTVSWYQQALGQGPQFIFQYYREEENGRGNFPPRFSGLQFPNYSSELNVNALELDDSALYLCAITLRGVGLETQYFGPGTRLLVL.

The chain couples TRBV29-1 to TRBJ2-5; D not certain. Per the germline V gene, CDR1 is SQVTM and CDR2 is ANQGSEA. This CDR3 is built from 13 residues. The V and J ends lost 6 bases and 2 bases respectively, with 13 bases between them. CDR3 DNA sequence: TGCAGCGTCGTAATCGCTTTACAAGAGACCCAGTACTTC. Amino acid sequence: CSVVIALQETQYF.

The chain is built from TRBV27 and TRBJ1-6; D possibly corresponds to TRBD1 (5 bases). V lost 6 bases and J 9 bases, leaving 18 bases between the germline ends. Germline loops: CDR1 MNHEY, CDR2 SMNVEV (reference sequence). The CDR3 is 15 amino acids. This chain's CDR3 is CASRPLGGVRSPLHF. The CDR3 DNA sequence: TGTGCCAGCAGACCGTTGGGGGGGGTTCGTTCACCCCTCCACTTT.